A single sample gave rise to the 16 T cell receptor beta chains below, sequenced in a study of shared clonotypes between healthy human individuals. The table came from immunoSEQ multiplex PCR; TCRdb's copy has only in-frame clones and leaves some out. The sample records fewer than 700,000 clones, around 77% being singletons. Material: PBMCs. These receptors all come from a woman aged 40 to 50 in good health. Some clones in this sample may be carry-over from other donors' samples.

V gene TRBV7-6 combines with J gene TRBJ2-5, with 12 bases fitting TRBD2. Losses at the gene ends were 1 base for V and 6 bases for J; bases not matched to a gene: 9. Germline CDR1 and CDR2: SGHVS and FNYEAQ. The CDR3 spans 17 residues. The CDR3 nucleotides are TGTGCCAGCAGCTTAGAGGGACGACTAGCGGGAGTTAAGACCCAGTACTTC. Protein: CASSLEGRLAGVKTQYF.

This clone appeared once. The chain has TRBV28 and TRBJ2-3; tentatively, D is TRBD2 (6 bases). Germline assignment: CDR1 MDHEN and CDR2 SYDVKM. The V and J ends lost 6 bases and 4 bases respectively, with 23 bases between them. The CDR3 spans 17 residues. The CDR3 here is CASRDWYDGSQADTQYF. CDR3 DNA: TGTGCCAGCAGGGACTGGTATGACGGGAGCCAGGCAGATACGCAGTATTTT. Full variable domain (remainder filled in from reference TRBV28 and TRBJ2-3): DVKVTQSSRYLVKRTGEKVFLECVQDMDHENMFWYRQDPGLGLRLIYFSYDVKMKEKGDIPEGYSVSREKKERFSLILESASTNQTSMYLCASRDWYDGSQADTQYFGPGTRLTVL.

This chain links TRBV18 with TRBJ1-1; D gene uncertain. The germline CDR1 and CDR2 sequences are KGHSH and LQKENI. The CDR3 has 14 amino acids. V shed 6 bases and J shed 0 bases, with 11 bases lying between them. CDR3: CASSSTEMNTEAFF. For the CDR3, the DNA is TGTGCCAGCTCGTCAACAGAGATGAACACTGAAGCTTTCTTT.

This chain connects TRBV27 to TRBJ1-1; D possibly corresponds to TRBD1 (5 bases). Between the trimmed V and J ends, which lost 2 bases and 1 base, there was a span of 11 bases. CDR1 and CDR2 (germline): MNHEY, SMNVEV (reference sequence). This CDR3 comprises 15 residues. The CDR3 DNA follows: TGTGCCAGCAGTTTAAGGCCGGACAAGAACACTGAAGCTTTCTTT. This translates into CASSLRPDKNTEAFF.

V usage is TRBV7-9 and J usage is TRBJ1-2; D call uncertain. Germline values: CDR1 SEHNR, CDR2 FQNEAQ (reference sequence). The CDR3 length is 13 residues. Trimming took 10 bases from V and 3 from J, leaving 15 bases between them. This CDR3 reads CATKKGVDYGYTF. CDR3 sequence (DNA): TGTGCCACCAAGAAGGGCGTTGACTATGGCTACACCTTC.

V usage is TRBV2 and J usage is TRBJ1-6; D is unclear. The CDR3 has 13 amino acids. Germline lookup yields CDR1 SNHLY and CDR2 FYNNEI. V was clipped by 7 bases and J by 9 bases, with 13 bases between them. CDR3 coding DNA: TGTGCCAGCATCCCTATCATTGGTTCACCCCTCCACTTT. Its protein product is CASIPIIGSPLHF.

Here the CDR3 reads CASSSFERPYNEQFF. The DNA for the CDR3 is TGTGCCAGCAGCTCATTCGAGCGGCCCTACAATGAGCAGTTCTTC. The J gene is TRBJ2-1, the V gene TRBV11-3, with D maybe TRBD2 (5 bases). V was pared by 4 bases and J by 2 bases, with 12 bases between. This CDR3 is 15 amino acids long. CDR1 is SGHNT, CDR2 YENEEA, per germline.

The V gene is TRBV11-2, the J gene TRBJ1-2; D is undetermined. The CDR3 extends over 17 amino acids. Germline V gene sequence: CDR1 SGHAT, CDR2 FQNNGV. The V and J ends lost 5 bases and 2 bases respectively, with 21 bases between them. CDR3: CASSPLLGSRLNYGYTF. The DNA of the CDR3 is TGTGCCAGCAGCCCTCTCCTAGGCTCGCGGCTAAACTATGGCTACACCTTC.

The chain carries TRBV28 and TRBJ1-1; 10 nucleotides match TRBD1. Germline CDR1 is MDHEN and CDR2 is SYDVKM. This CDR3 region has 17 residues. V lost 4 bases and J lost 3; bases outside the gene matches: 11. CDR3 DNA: TGTGCCAGCAGTTCTACCGGGACAGGGGCTTACCACACTGAAGCTTTCTTT. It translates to CASSSTGTGAYHTEAFF.

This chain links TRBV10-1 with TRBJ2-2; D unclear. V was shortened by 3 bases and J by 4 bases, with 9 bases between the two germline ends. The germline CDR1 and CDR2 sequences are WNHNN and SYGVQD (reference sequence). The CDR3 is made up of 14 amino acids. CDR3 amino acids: CASSDASPTGELFF. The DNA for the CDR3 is TGCGCCAGCAGTGATGCCTCCCCCACCGGGGAGCTGTTTTTT.

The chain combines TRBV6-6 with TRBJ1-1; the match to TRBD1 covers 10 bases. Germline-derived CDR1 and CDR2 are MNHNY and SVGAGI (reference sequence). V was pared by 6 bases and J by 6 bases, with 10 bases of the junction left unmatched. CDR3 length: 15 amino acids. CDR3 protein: CASRPIGQGGPEAFF. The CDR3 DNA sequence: TGTGCCAGCAGACCAATCGGACAGGGGGGTCCTGAAGCTTTCTTT.

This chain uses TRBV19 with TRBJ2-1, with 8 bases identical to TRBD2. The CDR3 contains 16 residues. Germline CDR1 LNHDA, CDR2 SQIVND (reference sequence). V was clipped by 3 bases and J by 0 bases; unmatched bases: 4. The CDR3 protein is CASSIDAGGSYNEQFF. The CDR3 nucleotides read TGTGCCAGTAGTATTGATGCGGGAGGCTCCTACAATGAGCAGTTCTTC.

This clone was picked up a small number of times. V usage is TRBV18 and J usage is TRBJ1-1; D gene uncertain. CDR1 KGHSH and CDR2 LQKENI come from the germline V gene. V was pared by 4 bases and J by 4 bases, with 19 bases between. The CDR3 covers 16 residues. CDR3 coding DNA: TGTGCCAGCTCACTCCGGCCCCCTATTACGAGCACTGAAGCTTTCTTT. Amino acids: CASSLRPPITSTEAFF.

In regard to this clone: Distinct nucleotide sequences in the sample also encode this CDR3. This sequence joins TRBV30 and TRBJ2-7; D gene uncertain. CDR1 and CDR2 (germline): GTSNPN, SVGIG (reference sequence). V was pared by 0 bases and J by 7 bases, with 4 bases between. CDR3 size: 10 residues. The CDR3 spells CAWSVGEQYF. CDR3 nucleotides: TGTGCCTGGAGTGTTGGGGAGCAGTACTTC.

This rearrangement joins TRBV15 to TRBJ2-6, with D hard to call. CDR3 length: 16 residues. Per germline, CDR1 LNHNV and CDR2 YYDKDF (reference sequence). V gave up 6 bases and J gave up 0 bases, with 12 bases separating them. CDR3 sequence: CATRLDSSSGANVLTF. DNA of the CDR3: TGTGCCACCAGGTTGGATAGTAGCTCTGGGGCCAACGTCCTGACTTTC.

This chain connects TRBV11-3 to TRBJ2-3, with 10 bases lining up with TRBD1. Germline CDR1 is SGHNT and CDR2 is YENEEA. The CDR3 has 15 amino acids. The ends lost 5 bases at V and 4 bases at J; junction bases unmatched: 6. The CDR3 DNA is TGTGCCAGCAGCCCAGGACAGGGGGAGGCAGATACGCAGTATTTT. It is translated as CASSPGQGEADTQYF.